The sequence of this T cell receptor beta chain was determined in a study of T cell responses to AZD1222 COVID-19 vaccine. Study-wide points: The CD4 TCRs associated with vaccination extended across spike and predominated at 160-218 and 743-854.

The V gene's germline CDR1 is SGHRS and CDR2 YFSETQ. The CDR3 runs 15 residues. V was trimmed by 0 bases and J by 0 bases, leaving 8 bases between them. Clones were read by immunoSEQ multiplex PCR, and TCRdb kept only the in-frame ones, dropping some. Here the sample spans around 150,000 clones, roughly 80% being singletons. Comments on this clone: Its antigen is still unknown. Other DNA sequences in the same sample also yield this CDR3.

This receptor was identified in an adult in good health. Sequences were derived from peripheral blood, sampled on day 0 of AZD1222 vaccination. The chain combines TRBV5-1 with TRBJ2-3; the D gene is possibly TRBD1 (6 bases). CDR3 coding DNA: TGCGCCAGCAGCTTGGTTGGGACAAGCACAGATACGCAGTATTTT. Encoded protein: CASSLVGTSTDTQYF.